A single sample gave rise to the 23 T cell receptor beta chains below, sequenced in a study of shared clonotypes between healthy human individuals. TCRdb's table, derived via immunoSEQ multiplex PCR, lists solely in-frame clones and lacks some. This table has over a million clones, 65% to 75% appearing once. Material for sequencing was memory CD4+ T cells sorted from blood. Noted subset: CD45RA-negative fraction. The receptors here all came from a man aged 18 to 29 in good health.

The genes are TRBV5-1 and TRBJ2-7; 12 bases are shared with TRBD2. CDR3 length equals 15 residues. The V gene's germline CDR1 is SGHRS and CDR2 YFSETQ. Trimming at V came to 5 bases and at J to 4 bases, leaving 7 bases not matched to a gene. The CDR3 nucleotides read TGCGCCAGCAGTAACGGACTAGCGGGAATGTACGAGCAGTACTTC. Residues: CASSNGLAGMYEQYF.

This clone came up a few times. This specimen includes other DNA sequences encoding the same CDR3. The chain is built from TRBV18 and TRBJ1-1, with D perhaps TRBD1 (5 bases). Germline values: CDR1 KGHSH, CDR2 LQKENI. Deletions cut 3 bases from V and 1 base from J, with 6 bases between. The CDR3 sequence is 13 residues long. CDR3 nucleotide sequence: TGTGCCAGCTCACCGACAGAGAACACTGAAGCTTTCTTT. This codes for CASSPTENTEAFF.

The chain is built from TRBV18 and TRBJ2-5; no definite D call. V was cut by 6 bases and J by 5 bases, with 16 bases left in between. This CDR3 spans 14 amino acids. Germline CDR1 reads KGHSH; CDR2 reads LQKENI. CDR3 sequence: CASSKEYTSETQYF. The CDR3 bases are TGTGCCAGCTCTAAAGAGTACACCTCGGAGACCCAGTACTTC.

The chain uses TRBV5-1 and TRBJ2-1; 7 positions agree with TRBD1. From germline, CDR1 is SGHRS and CDR2 YFSETQ. After removal of 7 bases from V and 2 bases from J, the junction contained 12 bases not matched to a gene. CDR3 length: 16 amino acids. CDR3 sequence: CASGVRPGQPYNEQFF. CDR3 DNA sequence: TGCGCCAGCGGAGTGAGACCGGGACAGCCCTACAATGAGCAGTTCTTC. The variable domain in full, completed from reference TRBV5-1 and TRBJ2-1, reads KAGVTQTPRYLIKTRGQQVTLSCSPISGHRSVSWYQQTPGQGLQFLFEYFSETQRNKGNFPGRFSGRQFSNSRSEMNVSTLELGDSALYLCASGVRPGQPYNEQFFGPGTRLTVL.

This chain links TRBV7-2 with TRBJ2-3; 12 nucleotides line up with TRBD2. Germline V gene lookup returns CDR1 SGHTA and CDR2 FQGNSA. J lost 6 bases, V lost 0 bases, and 7 bases had no gene match. The CDR3 consists of 17 residues. The CDR3 is CASSLARLAGAGDTQYF. The CDR3 region has the DNA TGTGCCAGCAGCTTAGCGAGACTAGCGGGAGCCGGGGATACGCAGTATTTT.

As concerns this clone: This sample includes further DNA sequences coding for the same CDR3. CDR3 sequence: CASSVGANVLTF. The CDR3 DNA follows: TGTGCCAGCAGTGTTGGGGCCAACGTCCTGACTTTC. This chain connects TRBV2 to TRBJ2-6; D unresolved. The V gene lost 4 bases and the J gene lost 3 bases, with 1 base spanning the gap. This CDR3 comprises 12 residues. From germline, CDR1 is SNHLY and CDR2 FYNNEI.

This chain uses TRBV7-2 with TRBJ2-1; 12 nucleotides agree with TRBD2. Per germline, CDR1 SGHTA and CDR2 FQGNSA. The CDR3 runs to 15 residues. Trimming took 5 bases from V and 9 from J; bases not matched to a gene: 8. CDR3 sequence: CASSPTSGSLGEQFF. CDR3 sequence (DNA): TGTGCCAGCAGCCCGACTAGCGGGAGTCTGGGTGAGCAGTTCTTC.

V usage is TRBV11-2 and J usage is TRBJ2-2; 15 positions agree with TRBD2. This CDR3 is built from 18 residues. The germline V gene has CDR1 SGHAT and CDR2 FQNNGV. Trimming at V came to 5 bases and at J to 5 bases, leaving 9 bases not matched to a gene. The CDR3 region has the DNA TGTGCCAGCAGCCCGCGGACTAGCGGGGGGGTGGGAACCGGGGAGCTGTTTTTT. This gives the protein CASSPRTSGGVGTGELFF.

The chain is built from TRBV7-3 and TRBJ2-3; TRBD1 aligns across 8 bases. Germline trimming cut 5 bases from V and 4 bases from J; bases unmatched to any gene: 5. Germline loops: CDR1 SGHTA, CDR2 FQGTGA. The CDR3 is 14 amino acids. For the CDR3, the DNA is TGTGCCAGCAGCGGACAGGGCGGGGCAGATACGCAGTATTTT. This translates into CASSGQGGADTQYF.

A remark on this clone: With a much larger clone just one base away, this may be a read error. The chain links TRBV11-3 to TRBJ2-3; D is uncertain. CDR3 size: 12 residues. Trimming shortened V by 5 bases and J by 1 base, and 4 bases separated the two germline ends. The germline gives CDR1 SGHNT, CDR2 YENEEA. The CDR3 bases are TGTGCCAGCAGCAAGGGCACAGATACGCAGTATTTT. Amino acid sequence: CASSKGTDTQYF. The variable domain in full, with the rest retrieved from reference TRBV11-3 and TRBJ2-3, is EAGVVQSPRYKIIEKKQPVAFWCNPISGHNTLYWYLQNLGQGPELLIRYENEEAVDDSQLPKDRFSAERLKGVDSTLKIQPAELGDSAVYLCASSKGTDTQYFGPGTRLTVL.

V is TRBV6-5 and J is TRBJ2-2; 7 positions match TRBD1. Looked up from germline, CDR1 is MNHEY and CDR2 is SVGAGI. The V and J ends lost 5 bases and 4 bases, in that order; junction bases with no gene match: 4. The length of the CDR3 is 14 residues. Here the CDR3 reads CASSTPGGTGELFF. CDR3 in DNA: TGTGCCAGCAGTACCCCAGGGGGCACCGGGGAGCTGTTTTTT.

A word on this clone: With a much larger clone just one base away, this may be a read error. The same CDR3 arises from other DNA sequences in this sample as well. V and J are TRBV7-9 and TRBJ2-7, with D maybe TRBD2 (5 bases). With 3 bases removed from V and 0 bases from J, the gap between germline ends came to 6 bases. The CDR3 has 13 amino acids. Germline V CDR1 and CDR2: SEHNR, FQNEAQ (reference sequence). The CDR3 here is CASSLGVSYEQYF. Here the CDR3 DNA reads TGTGCCAGCAGCTTGGGAGTCTCCTACGAGCAGTACTTC.

This clone showed up just a few times. The CDR3 is CASSEMAGGSPLHF. CDR3 DNA: TGTGCCAGCAGTGAAATGGCGGGTGGTTCACCCCTCCACTTT. The chain recombines TRBV2 with TRBJ1-6; unclear D gene. The CDR3 is 14 amino acids. Germline values: CDR1 SNHLY, CDR2 FYNNEI. Between the trimmed V and J ends, which lost 2 bases and 9 bases, there was a span of 11 bases.

The V call is TRBV27, the J call TRBJ2-3; TRBD2 matches 9 bases. The CDR3 is 16 amino acids. CDR1 is MNHEY and CDR2 is SMNVEV in the germline V gene (reference sequence). Unmatched junction bases numbered 5, after V lost 0 bases and J lost 4 bases. The CDR3 DNA is TGTGCCAGCAGTTTATCGGGACTAGCCTGGGCAGATACGCAGTATTTT. Translation: CASSLSGLAWADTQYF.

The gene calls are TRBV9 and TRBJ2-3; TRBD2 matches 7 bases. The CDR3 is 15 residues long. V was clipped by 4 bases and J by 2 bases; unmatched bases: 7. Germline values: CDR1 SGDLS, CDR2 YYNGEE. The CDR3 loop reads CASSTAGLHTDTQYF. The CDR3 DNA reads as TGTGCCAGCAGCACAGCGGGGCTTCACACAGATACGCAGTATTTT.

This clone was found once. This chain connects TRBV7-9 to TRBJ2-1; 9 bases match TRBD1. Germline V gene lookup returns CDR1 SEHNR and CDR2 FQNEAQ (reference sequence). The CDR3 sequence is 14 residues long. V trimming: 7 bases; J trimming: 6 bases; junction bases outside the gene matches: 7. CDR3 bases: TGTGCCAGCAAGAGGACAGGGGATTTCAATGAGCAGTTCTTC. Translating it yields CASKRTGDFNEQFF. The full variable domain, its missing parts supplied by reference TRBV7-9 and TRBJ2-1, is DTGVSQNPRHKITKRGQNVTFRCDPISEHNRLYWYRQTLGQGPEFLTYFQNEAQLEKSRLLSDRFSAERPKGSFSTLEIQRTEQGDSAMYLCASKRTGDFNEQFFGPGTRLTVL.

V and J are TRBV19 and TRBJ2-1; D unresolved. The CDR3 runs 13 residues. V lost 3 bases and J 6 bases, leaving 9 bases between the germline ends. CDR1 and CDR2 (germline): LNHDA, SQIVND (reference sequence). In DNA, the CDR3 is TGTGCCAGTAGTATGAGATACGGCAATGAGCAGTTCTTC. Protein sequence: CASSMRYGNEQFF.

The genes are TRBV20-1 and TRBJ2-3; D unresolved. Germline loops: CDR1 DFQATT, CDR2 SNEGSKA (reference sequence). Trimming left V 5 bases short and J 4 bases short, with 7 bases between. The CDR3 runs 11 residues. CDR3 nucleotide sequence: TGCAGTGCTGGCCCAGCAGATACGCAGTATTTT. This gives the protein CSAGPADTQYF.

This rearrangement joins TRBV5-1 to TRBJ2-1, with TRBD1 matching 7 bases. Germline V gene lookup returns CDR1 SGHRS and CDR2 YFSETQ. This CDR3 has 14 amino acids. Losses at the gene ends were 4 bases for V and 6 bases for J; bases not matched to a gene: 7. CDR3 region: CASSPGQPGNEQFF. CDR3 nucleotide sequence: TGCGCCAGCAGCCCGGGACAGCCAGGCAATGAGCAGTTCTTC.

This clone was counted a few times. The chain uses TRBV7-9 and TRBJ2-2; D might be TRBD1 (5 bases). V lost 2 bases, J lost 7 bases, and 14 bases lay in between. CDR3 length: 15 amino acids. The germline CDR1 and CDR2 sequences are SEHNR and FQNEAQ (reference sequence). The CDR3 sequence: CASSLMTALDGELFF. The CDR3 DNA follows: TGTGCCAGCAGCTTAATGACAGCGCTTGACGGGGAGCTGTTTTTT.

The rearrangement uses TRBV7-9 and TRBJ1-5; unclear D gene. The CDR3 has 13 amino acids. Germline values: CDR1 SEHNR, CDR2 FQNEAQ (reference sequence). V was cut by 5 bases and J by 4 bases, with 9 bases left in between. In DNA, the CDR3 is TGTGCCAGCAGCCTCTCGGGGAATCAGCCCCAGCATTTT. This sequence encodes CASSLSGNQPQHF. Looking up the rest from reference TRBV7-9 and TRBJ1-5 gives the full variable domain: DTGVSQNPRHKITKRGQNVTFRCDPISEHNRLYWYRQTLGQGPEFLTYFQNEAQLEKSRLLSDRFSAERPKGSFSTLEIQRTEQGDSAMYLCASSLSGNQPQHFGDGTRLSIL.

The V call is TRBV15, the J call TRBJ1-1, with D possibly matching TRBD1 (5 bases). Trimming cost V 5 bases and J 4 bases, with 11 bases left between them. The germline V gene has CDR1 LNHNV and CDR2 YYDKDF (reference sequence). The CDR3 runs to 13 residues. The CDR3 region has the DNA TGTGCCACCAGCTCCTGGGGACCCACTGAAGCTTTCTTT. Translating gives CATSSWGPTEAFF.

CDR3 residues: CASSTLSSYNEQFF. The CDR3, as DNA: TGTGCCAGCTCCACTTTGAGCTCCTACAATGAGCAGTTCTTC. The gene calls are TRBV2 and TRBJ2-1; D is unresolved. The V gene lost 8 bases and the J gene lost 0 bases, with 11 bases spanning the gap. CDR3 length equals 14 residues. CDR1 is SNHLY, CDR2 FYNNEI, per germline.